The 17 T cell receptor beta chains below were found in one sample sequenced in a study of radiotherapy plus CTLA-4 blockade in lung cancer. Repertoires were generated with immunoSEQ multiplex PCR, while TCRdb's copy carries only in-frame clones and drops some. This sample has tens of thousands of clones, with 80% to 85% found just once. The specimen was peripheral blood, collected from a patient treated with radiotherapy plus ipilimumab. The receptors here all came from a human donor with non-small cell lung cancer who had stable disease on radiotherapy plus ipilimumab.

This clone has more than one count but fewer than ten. The CDR3 coding sequence is TGTGCCAGCAGCTATCGACAGGGGGGGACAGATACGCAGTATTTT. As protein: CASSYRQGGTDTQYF. The chain is built from TRBV7-2 and TRBJ2-3; 9 bases agree with TRBD1. The CDR3 spans 15 residues. The V gene's germline CDR1 is SGHTA and CDR2 FQGNSA. V was pared by 4 bases and J by 3 bases, with 5 bases of the junction left unmatched.

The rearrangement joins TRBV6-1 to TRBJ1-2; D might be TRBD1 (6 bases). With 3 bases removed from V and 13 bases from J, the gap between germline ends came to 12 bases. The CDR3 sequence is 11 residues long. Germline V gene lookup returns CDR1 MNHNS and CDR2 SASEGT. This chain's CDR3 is CASSERTVCTF. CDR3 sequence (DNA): TGTGCCAGCAGTGAGAGGACAGTCTGCACCTTC.

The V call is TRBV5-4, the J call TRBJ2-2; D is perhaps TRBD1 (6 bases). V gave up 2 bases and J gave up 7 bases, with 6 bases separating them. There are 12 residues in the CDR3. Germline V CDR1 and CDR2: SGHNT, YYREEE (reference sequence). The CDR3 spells CASSLQGGELFF. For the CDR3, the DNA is TGTGCCAGCAGCTTACAGGGCGGGGAGCTGTTTTTT. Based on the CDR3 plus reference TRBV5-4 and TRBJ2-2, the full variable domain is ETGVTQSPTHLIKTRGQQVTLRCSSQSGHNTVSWYQQALGQGPQFIFQYYREEENGRGNFPPRFSGLQFPNYSSELNVNALELDDSALYLCASSLQGGELFFGEGSRLTVL.

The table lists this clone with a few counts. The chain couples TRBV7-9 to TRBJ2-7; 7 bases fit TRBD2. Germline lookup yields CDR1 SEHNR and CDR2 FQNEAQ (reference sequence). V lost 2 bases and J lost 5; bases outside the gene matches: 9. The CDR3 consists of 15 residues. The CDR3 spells CASSLRVGGSNEQYF. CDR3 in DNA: TGTGCCAGCAGCTTAAGGGTGGGAGGGAGTAACGAGCAGTACTTC.

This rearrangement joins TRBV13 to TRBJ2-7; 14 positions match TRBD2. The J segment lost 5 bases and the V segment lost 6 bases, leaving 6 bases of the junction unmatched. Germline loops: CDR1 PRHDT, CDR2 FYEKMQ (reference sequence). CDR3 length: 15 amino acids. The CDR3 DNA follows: TGTGCCAGCAGTCGGACTAGCGGGAGGACGAACGAGCAGTACTTC. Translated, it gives CASSRTSGRTNEQYF. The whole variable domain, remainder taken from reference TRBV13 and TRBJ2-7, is AAGVIQSPRHLIKEKRETATLKCYPIPRHDTVYWYQQGPGQDPQFLISFYEKMQSDKGSIPDRFSAQQFSDYHSELNMSSLELGDSALYFCASSRTSGRTNEQYFGPGTRLTVT.

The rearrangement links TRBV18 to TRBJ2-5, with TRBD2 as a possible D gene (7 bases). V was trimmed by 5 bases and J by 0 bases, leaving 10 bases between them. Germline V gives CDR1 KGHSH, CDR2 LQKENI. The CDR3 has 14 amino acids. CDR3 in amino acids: CASSKGGDQETQYF. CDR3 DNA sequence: TGTGCCAGCTCAAAAGGGGGGGACCAAGAGACCCAGTACTTC.

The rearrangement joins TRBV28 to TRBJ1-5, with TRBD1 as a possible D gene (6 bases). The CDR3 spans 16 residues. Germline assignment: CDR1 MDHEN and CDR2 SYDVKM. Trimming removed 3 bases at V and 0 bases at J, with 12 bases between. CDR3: CASSLAGVYSNQPQHF. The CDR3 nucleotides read TGTGCCAGCAGTTTGGCAGGGGTCTATAGCAATCAGCCCCAGCATTTT.

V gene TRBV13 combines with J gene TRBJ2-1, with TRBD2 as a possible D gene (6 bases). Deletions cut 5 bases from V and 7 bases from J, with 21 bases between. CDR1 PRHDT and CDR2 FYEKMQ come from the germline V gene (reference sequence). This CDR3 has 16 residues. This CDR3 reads CASSPSGLGRVNEQFF. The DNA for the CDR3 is TGTGCCAGCAGCCCCTCGGGACTTGGTCGAGTAAATGAGCAGTTCTTC.

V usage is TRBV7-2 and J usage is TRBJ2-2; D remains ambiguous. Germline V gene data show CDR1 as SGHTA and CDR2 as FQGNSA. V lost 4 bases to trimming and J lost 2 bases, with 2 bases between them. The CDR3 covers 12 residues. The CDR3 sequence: CASSSNTGELFF. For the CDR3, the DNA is TGTGCCAGCAGCTCTAACACCGGGGAGCTGTTTTTT.

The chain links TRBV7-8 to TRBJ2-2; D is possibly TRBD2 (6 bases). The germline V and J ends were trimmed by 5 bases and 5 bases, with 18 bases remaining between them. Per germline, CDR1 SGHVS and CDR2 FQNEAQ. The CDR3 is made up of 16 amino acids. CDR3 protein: CASSRYGGTGTGELFF. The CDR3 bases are TGTGCCAGCAGCCGTTATGGCGGGACCGGAACCGGGGAGCTGTTTTTT.

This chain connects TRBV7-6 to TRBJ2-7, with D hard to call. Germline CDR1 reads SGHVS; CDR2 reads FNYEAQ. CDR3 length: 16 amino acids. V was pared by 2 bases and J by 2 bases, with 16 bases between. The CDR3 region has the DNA TGTGCCAGCAGCTTAATGTCTGTGGCTGGAACCTACGAGCAGTACTTC. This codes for CASSLMSVAGTYEQYF.

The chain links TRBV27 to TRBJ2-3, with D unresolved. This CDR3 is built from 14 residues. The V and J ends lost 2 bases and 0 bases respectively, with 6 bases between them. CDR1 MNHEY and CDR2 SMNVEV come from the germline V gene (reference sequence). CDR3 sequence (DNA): TGTGCCAGCAGTTTACAAAGCAGCACAGATACGCAGTATTTT. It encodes CASSLQSSTDTQYF.

The CDR3 sequence is CASSFTSGGGNEQFF. In DNA form, the CDR3 reads TGTGCCAGCAGCTTTACTAGCGGGGGGGGGAATGAGCAGTTCTTC. This sequence joins TRBV7-2 and TRBJ2-1; 13 bases align to TRBD2. This CDR3 region has 15 residues. V trimming: 3 bases; J trimming: 7 bases; junction bases outside the gene matches: 3. Germline V lookup: CDR1 SGHTA, CDR2 FQGNSA.

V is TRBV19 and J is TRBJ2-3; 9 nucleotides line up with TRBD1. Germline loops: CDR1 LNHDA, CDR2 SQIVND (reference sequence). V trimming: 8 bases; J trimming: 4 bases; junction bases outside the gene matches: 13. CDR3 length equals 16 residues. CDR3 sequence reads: CASRDGGGQGPDTQYF. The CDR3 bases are TGTGCCAGTCGAGATGGGGGGGGACAGGGACCAGATACGCAGTATTTT. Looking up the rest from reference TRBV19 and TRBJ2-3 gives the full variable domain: DGGITQSPKYLFRKEGQNVTLSCEQNLNHDAMYWYRQDPGQGLRLIYYSQIVNDFQKGDIAEGYSVSREKKESFPLTVTSAQKNPTAFYLCASRDGGGQGPDTQYFGPGTRLTVL.

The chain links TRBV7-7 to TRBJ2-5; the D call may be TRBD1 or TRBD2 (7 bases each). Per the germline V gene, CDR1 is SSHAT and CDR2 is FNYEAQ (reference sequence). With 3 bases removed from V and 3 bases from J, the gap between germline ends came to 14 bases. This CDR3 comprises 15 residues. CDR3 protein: CASSFQGGAKETQYF. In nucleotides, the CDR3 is TGTGCCAGCAGCTTTCAGGGGGGGGCTAAAGAGACCCAGTACTTC.

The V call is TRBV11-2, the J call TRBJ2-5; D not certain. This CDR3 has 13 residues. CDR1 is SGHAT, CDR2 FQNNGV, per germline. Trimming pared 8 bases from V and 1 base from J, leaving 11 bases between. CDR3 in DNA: TGTGCCAGCGCACCGGGCCTCCAAGAGACCCAGTACTTC. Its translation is CASAPGLQETQYF.

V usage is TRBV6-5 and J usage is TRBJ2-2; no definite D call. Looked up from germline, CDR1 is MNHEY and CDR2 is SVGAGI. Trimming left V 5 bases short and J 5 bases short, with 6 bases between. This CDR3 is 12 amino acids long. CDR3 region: CASSPFTGELFF. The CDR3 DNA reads TGTGCCAGCAGTCCTTTTACCGGGGAGCTGTTTTTT.